This TCR beta chain came from a study of blood T cells in healthy people across ages (dated by TCRdb to between 2014 and 2017). Describing the broader study: In model experiments, template switching captured roughly one uniquely barcoded TCR beta cDNA molecule for every two T cells. To avoid experimental bias, donors of different ages were distributed randomly across sequencing lanes. Age-related changes in TCR beta repertoire diversity were measured in the study by deep sequencing normalized with unique cDNA molecular identifiers. Two additional independent replicas of 1 million unique cDNA reads from the same blood draw were analyzed for two donors (one aged 18 to 29 and one aged 80 or older). The donors were divided into four age groups: young (average around 17 years), middle-aged (under 40), aged (about 62) and long-lived (82).

Library construction relied on 5' RACE. Sequencing used an Illumina HiSeq 2500. A second PCR of roughly 7 to 12 cycles was performed with a sample-barcoded 5' primer and a J-beta primer mix. A unique molecular identifier was introduced onto each TCR beta cDNA molecule by a template-switch 5' adaptor carrying 12 random nucleotides. Each sample yielded at least 2.5 million CDR3-containing paired-end reads. The Mint cDNA synthesis kit, primed by a TRBC-specific oligonucleotide, was used to synthesize first-strand cDNA from all RNA. Following uracil-DNA glycosylase treatment, a first 18-cycle PCR with universal primers M1SS and BC2_uni_R was performed on all cDNA. The study's own analysis went as follows. Normalization of each sample was performed by random selection of 1 million high-quality reads, each carrying a distinct molecular identifier. Instead of being binned into consensus sequences, reads with shared molecular identifiers were discarded. MiTCR, with a Q25 quality threshold and the strictest error-elimination algorithm, was used for CDR3 identification, clonotype clustering and error correction. Lower-bound total TCR beta diversity was estimated with a nonparametric unseen species model using Euler transformation. TCRdb reran the public reads through fastp at Q25 and MiXCR, keeping productive beta chains. Entries are consolidated by CDR3 protein sequence, retaining the most common genes and DNA. It is TCRdb's table, rather than the study itself, that gives the V and J calls and clone size. Present in this sample are over 1,300,000 distinct CDR3 sequences, roughly 64% of which were seen just once. Over 5% of the sample rests with the top ten.

The donors were around 39 Caucasian individuals from Russia, aged roughly 6 to 90 years, who were systemically healthy. About 10 milliliters of peripheral blood were collected from each donor into EDTA-treated Vacutainer tubes. Ficoll-Paque density-gradient centrifugation was used to isolate PBMCs, with at least 7 million per sample. Trizol reagent was used to extract total RNA from the PBMCs, yielding at least 5.5 micrograms per sample. Naive CD45RAhigh/CD27high T cell percentages were measured by flow cytometry on a PBMC aliquot from every donor. The germline V gene specifies SQVTM as CDR1 and ANQGSEA as CDR2. The CDR3 has 15 amino acids, counting the end cysteine and phenylalanine. CDR3 DNA only is kept here, 45 bases in frame from base 1. A distance of 19 bases separates the germline ends of V and J, which lose 6 bases and 5 bases respectively. With respect to this clonotype: Its cognate antigen has yet to be identified. Base-call qualities are not available, and no considerably larger clone is one nucleotide away.

Study-wide conclusions, independent of this receptor: Conclusive comparison of naive and antigen-experienced compartments was prevented by the profiling of bulk unsorted PBMCs. The long-lived group showed more naive CD4+ T cells, fewer expanded clones and increased TCR diversity than the aged group, suggesting age selection. Observed TCR beta diversity per million T cells fell roughly linearly with age, and a significant reduction was already apparent by age around 40. Donor CMV infection status was unknown, potentially confounding age-related changes in expanded clonotypes. A strong correlation was found between observed TCR beta diversity and the percentage of naive T cells measured by flow cytometry. Estimates of total diversity from one million sequenced T cells were regarded as lower bounds and underestimates.

This TCR was recovered from a man aged 18 to 29 in good health. The rearrangement combines TRBV29-1 with TRBJ2-2; the D gene is perhaps TRBD1 or TRBD2, as each covers 6 bases. The sample taken for sequencing was blood. The CDR3 corresponds to CSVAQEGVATGELFF. In nucleotides, the sequence is TGCAGCGTCGCACAGGAGGGGGTAGCGACCGGGGAGCTGTTTTTT.